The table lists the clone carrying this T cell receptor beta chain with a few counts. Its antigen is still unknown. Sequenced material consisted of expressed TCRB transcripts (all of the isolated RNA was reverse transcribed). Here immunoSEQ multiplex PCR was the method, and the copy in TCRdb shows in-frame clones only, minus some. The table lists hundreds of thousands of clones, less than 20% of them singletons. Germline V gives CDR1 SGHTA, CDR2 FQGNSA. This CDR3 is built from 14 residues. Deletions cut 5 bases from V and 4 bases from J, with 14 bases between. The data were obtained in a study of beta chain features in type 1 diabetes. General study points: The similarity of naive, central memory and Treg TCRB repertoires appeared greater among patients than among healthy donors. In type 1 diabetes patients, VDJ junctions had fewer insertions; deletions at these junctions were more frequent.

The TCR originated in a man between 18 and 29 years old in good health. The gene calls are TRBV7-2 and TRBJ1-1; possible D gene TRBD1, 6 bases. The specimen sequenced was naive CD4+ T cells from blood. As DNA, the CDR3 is TGTGCCAGCAGCGGCCAGGGGCGTGTCACTGAAGCTTTCTTT. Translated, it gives CASSGQGRVTEAFF.